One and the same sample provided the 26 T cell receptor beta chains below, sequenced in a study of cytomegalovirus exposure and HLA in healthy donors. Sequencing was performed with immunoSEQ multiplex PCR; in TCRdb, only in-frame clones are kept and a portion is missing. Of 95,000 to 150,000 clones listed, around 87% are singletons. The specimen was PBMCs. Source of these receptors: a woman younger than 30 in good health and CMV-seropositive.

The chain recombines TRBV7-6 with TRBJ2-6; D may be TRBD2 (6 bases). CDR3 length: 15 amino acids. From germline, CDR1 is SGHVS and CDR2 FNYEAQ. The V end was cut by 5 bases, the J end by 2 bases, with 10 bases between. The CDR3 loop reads CASSPGVPGANVLTF. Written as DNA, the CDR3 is TGTGCCAGCAGCCCGGGGGTTCCTGGGGCCAACGTCCTGACTTTC.

The CDR3 DNA follows: TGTGCCAGCAGGGTGGGACTAGTCTACAATGAGCAGTTCTTC. It encodes CASRVGLVYNEQFF. V gene TRBV11-3 combines with J gene TRBJ2-1, with TRBD2 matching over 8 bases. With 6 bases clipped from V and 3 bases from J, the junction kept 4 bases outside the gene matches. Per the germline V gene, CDR1 is SGHNT and CDR2 is YENEEA. This CDR3 region has 14 residues.

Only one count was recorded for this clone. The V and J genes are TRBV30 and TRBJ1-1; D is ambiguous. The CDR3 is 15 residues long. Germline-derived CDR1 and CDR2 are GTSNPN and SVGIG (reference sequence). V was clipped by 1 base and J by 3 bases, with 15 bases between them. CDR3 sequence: CAWSASSGWYTEAFF. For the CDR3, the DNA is TGTGCCTGGAGTGCCTCTTCGGGGTGGTACACTGAAGCTTTCTTT.

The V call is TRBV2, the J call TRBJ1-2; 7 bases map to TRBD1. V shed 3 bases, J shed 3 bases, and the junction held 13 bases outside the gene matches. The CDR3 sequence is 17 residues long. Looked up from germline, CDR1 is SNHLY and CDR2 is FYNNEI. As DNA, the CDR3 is TGTGCCAGCAGTGACCAGTCCGACAGGGCTGACGACTATGGCTACACCTTC. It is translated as CASSDQSDRADDYGYTF.

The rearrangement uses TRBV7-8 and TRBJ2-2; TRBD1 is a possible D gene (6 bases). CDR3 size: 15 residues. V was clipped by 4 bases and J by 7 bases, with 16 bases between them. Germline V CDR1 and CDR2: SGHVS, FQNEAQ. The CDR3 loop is CASSSQTGFNGELFF. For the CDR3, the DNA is TGTGCCAGCAGCTCACAGACAGGTTTCAACGGGGAGCTGTTTTTT.

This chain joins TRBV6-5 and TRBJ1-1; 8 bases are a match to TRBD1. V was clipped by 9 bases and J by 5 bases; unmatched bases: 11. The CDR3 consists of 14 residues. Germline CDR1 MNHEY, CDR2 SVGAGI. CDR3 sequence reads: CASSPRGRVTEAFF. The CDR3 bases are TGTGCCAGTTCCCCCAGGGGGCGGGTGACTGAAGCTTTCTTT.

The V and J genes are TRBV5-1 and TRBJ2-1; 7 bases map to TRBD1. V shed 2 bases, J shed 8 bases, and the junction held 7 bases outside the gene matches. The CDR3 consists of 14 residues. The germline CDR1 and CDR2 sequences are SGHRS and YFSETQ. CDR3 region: CASSLSSGQHEQFF. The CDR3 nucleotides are TGCGCCAGCAGCTTATCTTCGGGACAGCATGAGCAGTTCTTC.

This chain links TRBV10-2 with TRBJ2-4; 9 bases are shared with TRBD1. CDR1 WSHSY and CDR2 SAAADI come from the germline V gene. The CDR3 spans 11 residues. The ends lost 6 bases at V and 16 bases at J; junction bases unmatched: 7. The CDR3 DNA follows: TGCGCCAGCAGGGACCGGACAGGGGAATACTTC. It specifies CASRDRTGEYF.

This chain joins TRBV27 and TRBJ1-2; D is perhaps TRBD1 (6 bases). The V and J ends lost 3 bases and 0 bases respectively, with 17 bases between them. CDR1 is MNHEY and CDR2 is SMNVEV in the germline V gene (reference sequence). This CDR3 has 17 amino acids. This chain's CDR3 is CASSFEGGAGTNYGYTF. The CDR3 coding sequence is TGTGCCAGCAGTTTTGAGGGGGGGGCAGGGACTAACTATGGCTACACCTTC.

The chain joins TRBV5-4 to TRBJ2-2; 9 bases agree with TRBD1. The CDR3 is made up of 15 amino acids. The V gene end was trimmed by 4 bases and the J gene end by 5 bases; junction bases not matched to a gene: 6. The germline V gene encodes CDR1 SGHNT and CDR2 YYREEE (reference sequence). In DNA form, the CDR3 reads TGTGCCAGCAGCGAACCGACAGGGGGAACCGGGGAGCTGTTTTTT. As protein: CASSEPTGGTGELFF.

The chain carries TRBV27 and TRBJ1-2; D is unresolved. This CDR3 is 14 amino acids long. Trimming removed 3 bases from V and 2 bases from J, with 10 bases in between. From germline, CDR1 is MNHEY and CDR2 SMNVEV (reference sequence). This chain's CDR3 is CASSFTGANYGYTF. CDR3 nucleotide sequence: TGTGCCAGCAGTTTCACGGGAGCGAACTATGGCTACACCTTC.

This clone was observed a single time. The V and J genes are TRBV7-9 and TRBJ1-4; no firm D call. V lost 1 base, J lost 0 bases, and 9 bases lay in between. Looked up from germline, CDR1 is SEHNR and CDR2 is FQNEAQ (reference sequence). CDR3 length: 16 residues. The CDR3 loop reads CASSLESLATNEKLFF. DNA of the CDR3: TGTGCCAGCAGCTTAGAAAGCTTAGCAACTAATGAAAAACTGTTTTTT. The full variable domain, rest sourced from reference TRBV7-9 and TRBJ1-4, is DTGVSQNPRHKITKRGQNVTFRCDPISEHNRLYWYRQTLGQGPEFLTYFQNEAQLEKSRLLSDRFSAERPKGSFSTLEIQRTEQGDSAMYLCASSLESLATNEKLFFGSGTQLSVL.

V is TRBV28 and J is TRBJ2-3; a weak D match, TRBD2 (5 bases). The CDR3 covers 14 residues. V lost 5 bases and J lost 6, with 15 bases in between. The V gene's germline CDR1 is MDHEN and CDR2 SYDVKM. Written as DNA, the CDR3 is TGTGCCAGCAGTCCCCCGGCTAGCCGGGATACGCAGTATTTT. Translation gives CASSPPASRDTQYF.

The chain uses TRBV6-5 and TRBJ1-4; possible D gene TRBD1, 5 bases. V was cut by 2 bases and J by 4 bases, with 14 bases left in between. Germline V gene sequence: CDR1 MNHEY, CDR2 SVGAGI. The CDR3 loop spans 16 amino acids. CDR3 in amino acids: CASSYRSGLRNEKLFF. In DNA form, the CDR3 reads TGTGCCAGCAGTTACCGTTCGGGACTCCGTAATGAAAAACTGTTTTTT.

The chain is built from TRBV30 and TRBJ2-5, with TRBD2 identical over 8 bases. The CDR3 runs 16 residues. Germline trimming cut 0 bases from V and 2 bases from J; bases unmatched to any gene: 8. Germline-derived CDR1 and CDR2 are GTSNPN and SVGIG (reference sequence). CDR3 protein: CAWSVTGLVVQETQYF. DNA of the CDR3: TGTGCCTGGAGTGTTACGGGACTAGTGGTACAAGAGACCCAGTACTTC.

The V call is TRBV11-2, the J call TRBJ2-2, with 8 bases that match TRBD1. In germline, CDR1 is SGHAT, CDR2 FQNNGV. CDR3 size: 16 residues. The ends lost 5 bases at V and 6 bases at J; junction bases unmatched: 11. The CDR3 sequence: CASSPRTGYRPGELFF. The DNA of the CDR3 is TGTGCCAGCAGCCCGAGGACAGGGTATCGCCCCGGGGAGCTGTTTTTT. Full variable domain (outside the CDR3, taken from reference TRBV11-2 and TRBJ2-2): EAGVAQSPRYKIIEKRQSVAFWCNPISGHATLYWYQQILGQGPKLLIQFQNNGVVDDSQLPKDRFSAERLKGVDSTLKIQPAKLEDSAVYLCASSPRTGYRPGELFFGEGSRLTVL.

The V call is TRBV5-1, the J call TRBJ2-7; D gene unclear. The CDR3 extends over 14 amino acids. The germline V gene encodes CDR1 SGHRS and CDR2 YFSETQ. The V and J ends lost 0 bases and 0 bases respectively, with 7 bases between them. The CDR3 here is CASSLGRDSYEQYF. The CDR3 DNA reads TGCGCCAGCAGCTTGGGCCGCGACTCCTACGAGCAGTACTTC.

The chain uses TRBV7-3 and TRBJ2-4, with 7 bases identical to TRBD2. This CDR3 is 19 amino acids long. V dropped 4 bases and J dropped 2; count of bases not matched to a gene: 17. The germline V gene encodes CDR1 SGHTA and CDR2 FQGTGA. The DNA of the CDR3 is TGTGCCAGCAGCTCTCTGGCCCCTGGGGGAGGGGAGTCCAAAAACATTCAGTACTTC. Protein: CASSSLAPGGGESKNIQYF.

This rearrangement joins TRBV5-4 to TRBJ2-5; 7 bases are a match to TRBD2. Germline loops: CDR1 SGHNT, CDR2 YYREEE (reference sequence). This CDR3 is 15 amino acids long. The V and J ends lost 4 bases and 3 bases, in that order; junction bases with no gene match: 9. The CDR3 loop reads CASSRSGTPEETQYF. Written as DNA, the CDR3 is TGTGCCAGCAGCAGGAGCGGGACTCCAGAAGAGACCCAGTACTTC.

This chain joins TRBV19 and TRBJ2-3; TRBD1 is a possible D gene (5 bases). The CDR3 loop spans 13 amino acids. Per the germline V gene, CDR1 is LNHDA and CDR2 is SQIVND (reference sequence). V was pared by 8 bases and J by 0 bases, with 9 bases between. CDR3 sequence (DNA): TGTGCCAGTTCCAGGGCTAGCACAGATACGCAGTATTTT. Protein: CASSRASTDTQYF.

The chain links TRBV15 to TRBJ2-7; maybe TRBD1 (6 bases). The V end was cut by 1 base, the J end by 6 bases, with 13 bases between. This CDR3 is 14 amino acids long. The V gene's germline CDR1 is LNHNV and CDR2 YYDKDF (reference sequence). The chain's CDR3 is CATSRGQGRSEQYF. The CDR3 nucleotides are TGTGCCACCAGCAGAGGTCAGGGGCGAAGCGAGCAGTACTTC.

CDR3 loop: CASRQGYEQYF. CDR3 in DNA: TGTGCCAGCAGGCAGGGCTACGAGCAGTACTTC. This chain connects TRBV6-6 to TRBJ2-7, with D possibly being TRBD1 (5 bases). The CDR3 has 11 residues. V shed 6 bases and J shed 3 bases, with 6 bases lying between them. CDR1 and CDR2 from the germline V gene are MNHNY and SVGAGI (reference sequence).

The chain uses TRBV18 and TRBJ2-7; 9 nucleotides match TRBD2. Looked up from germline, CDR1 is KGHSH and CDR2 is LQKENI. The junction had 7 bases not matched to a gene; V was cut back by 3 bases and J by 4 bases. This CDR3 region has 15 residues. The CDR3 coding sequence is TGTGCCAGCTCACCGCCCGGGACTAGCAGGTACGAGCAGTACTTC. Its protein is CASSPPGTSRYEQYF. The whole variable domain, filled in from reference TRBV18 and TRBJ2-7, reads NAGVMQNPRHLVRRRGQEARLRCSPMKGHSHVYWYRQLPEEGLKFMVYLQKENIIDESGMPKERFSAEFPKEGPSILRIQQVVRGDSAAYFCASSPPGTSRYEQYFGPGTRLTVT.

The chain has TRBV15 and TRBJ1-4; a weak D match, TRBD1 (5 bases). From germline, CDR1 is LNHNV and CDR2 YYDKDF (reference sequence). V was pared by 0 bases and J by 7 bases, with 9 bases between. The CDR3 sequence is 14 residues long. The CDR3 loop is CATSRDQGGEKLFF. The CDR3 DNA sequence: TGTGCCACCAGCAGAGACCAGGGCGGTGAAAAACTGTTTTTT.

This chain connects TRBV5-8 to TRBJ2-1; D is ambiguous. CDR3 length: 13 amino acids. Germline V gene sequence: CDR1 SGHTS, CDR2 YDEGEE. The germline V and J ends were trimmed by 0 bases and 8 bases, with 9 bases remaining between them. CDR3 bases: TGTGCCAGCAGCTTGGCAAGTTCGGATGAGCAGTTCTTC. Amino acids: CASSLASSDEQFF.

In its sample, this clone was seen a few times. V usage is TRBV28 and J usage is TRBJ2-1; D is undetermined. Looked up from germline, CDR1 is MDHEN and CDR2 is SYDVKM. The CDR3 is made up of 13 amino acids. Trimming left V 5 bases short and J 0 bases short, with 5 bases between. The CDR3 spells CASSHYSYNEQFF. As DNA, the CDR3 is TGTGCCAGCAGTCACTACTCCTACAATGAGCAGTTCTTC.